This T cell receptor beta chain was sequenced in a study of control samples from healthy donors and cancer patients. Germline-derived CDR1 and CDR2 are MNHNS and SASEGT. The CDR3 runs to 15 residues. Trimming at V came to 2 bases and at J to 1 base, leaving 4 bases not matched to a gene. Generated by immunoSEQ multiplex PCR, the TCRdb table keeps only in-frame clones and is missing some. The repertoire consists of about 130,000 clones, with around 92% occurring once and the leading ten covering about 0.6%. The J gene is TRBJ1-2, the V gene TRBV6-1; 7 nucleotides agree with TRBD1. The sample consisted of PBMCs. This clonotype originated in a man older than 75 with head and neck cancer. CDR3 nucleotides: TGTGCCAGCAGTGAACGGGCAGGGGGTAACTATGGCTACACCTTC. It encodes CASSERAGGNYGYTF.